This record concerns one TCR beta chain sequence. Time point given: patch test 3, about 24 weeks after DPC sensitization. Treatment: therapeutic diphenylcyclopropenone sensitization with weekly scalp DPC. Patch tests were applied only after blood draws. Deletions cut 0 bases from V and 1 base from J, with 6 bases between. In germline, CDR1 is KGHSH, CDR2 LQKENI. CDR3 size: 14 residues. TCRdb used MiXCR to reprocess the RACE reads, holding one entry per CDR3 protein. The table includes over 80,000 distinct CDR3 sequences, roughly a tenth detected once. The sample belongs to a study of human T cells and chemical hapten exposure. About the research overall: It was small differences in pooled library volume that mainly caused per-sample TCR yields to vary.

The genes are TRBV18 and TRBJ1-1, with D uncertain. The receptor was derived from a woman aged 25 to 45 with alopecia areata. Some clones in this sample may be carry-over from other donors' samples. The source was whole blood, collected in connection with sensitization to the hapten diphenylcyclopropenone (DPC). In DNA, the CDR3 is TGTGCCAGCTCACCACCTTCAGGGAACACTGAAGCTTTCTTT. This codes for CASSPPSGNTEAFF.